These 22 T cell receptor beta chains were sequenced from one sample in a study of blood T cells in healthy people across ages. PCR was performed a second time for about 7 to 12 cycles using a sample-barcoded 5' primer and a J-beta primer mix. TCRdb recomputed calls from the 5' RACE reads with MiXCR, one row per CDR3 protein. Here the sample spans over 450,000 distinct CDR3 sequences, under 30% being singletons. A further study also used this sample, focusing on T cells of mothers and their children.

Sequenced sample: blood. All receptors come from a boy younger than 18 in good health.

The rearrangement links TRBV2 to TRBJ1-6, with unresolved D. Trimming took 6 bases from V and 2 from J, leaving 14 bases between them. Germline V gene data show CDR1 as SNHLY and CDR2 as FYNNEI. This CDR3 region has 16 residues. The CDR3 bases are TGTGCCAGCAGCCTGACGGGCACGGCCTATAATTCACCCCTCCACTTT. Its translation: CASSLTGTAYNSPLHF.

CDR3 protein: CAWSVAGGQIQYF. The CDR3 nucleotides are TGTGCCTGGAGTGTCGCGGGGGGCCAGATTCAGTACTTC. The chain couples TRBV30 to TRBJ2-4, with 8 bases matching TRBD2. The CDR3 has 13 amino acids. The V gene's germline CDR1 is GTSNPN and CDR2 SVGIG (reference sequence). V was pared by 0 bases and J by 10 bases, with 5 bases of the junction left unmatched.

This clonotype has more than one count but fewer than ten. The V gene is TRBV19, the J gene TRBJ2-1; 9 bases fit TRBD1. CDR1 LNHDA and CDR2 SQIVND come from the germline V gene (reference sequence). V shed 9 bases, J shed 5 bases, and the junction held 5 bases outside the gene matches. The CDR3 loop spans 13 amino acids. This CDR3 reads CASHRTGDNEQFF. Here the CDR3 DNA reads TGTGCCAGCCACCGGACAGGGGACAATGAGCAGTTCTTC.

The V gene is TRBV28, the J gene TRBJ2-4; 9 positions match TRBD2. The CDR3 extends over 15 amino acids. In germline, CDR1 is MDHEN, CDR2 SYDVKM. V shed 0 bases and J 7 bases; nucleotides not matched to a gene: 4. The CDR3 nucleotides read TGTGCCAGCAGTTTATGGGCGGGGGGGCGGAACATTCAGTACTTC. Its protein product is CASSLWAGGRNIQYF. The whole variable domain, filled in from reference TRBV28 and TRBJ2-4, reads DVKVTQSSRYLVKRTGEKVFLECVQDMDHENMFWYRQDPGLGLRLIYFSYDVKMKEKGDIPEGYSVSREKKERFSLILESASTNQTSMYLCASSLWAGGRNIQYFGAGTRLSVL.

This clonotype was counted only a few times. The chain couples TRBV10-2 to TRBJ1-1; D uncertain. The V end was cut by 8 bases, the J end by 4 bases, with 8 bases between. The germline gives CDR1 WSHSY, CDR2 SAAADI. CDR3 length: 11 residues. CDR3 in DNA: TGCGCCAGCGGGGAGGGCACTGAAGCTTTCTTT. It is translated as CASGEGTEAFF.

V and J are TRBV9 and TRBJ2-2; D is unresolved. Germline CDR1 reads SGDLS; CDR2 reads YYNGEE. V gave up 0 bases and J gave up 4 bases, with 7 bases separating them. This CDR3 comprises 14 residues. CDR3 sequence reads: CASSVVHPTGELFF. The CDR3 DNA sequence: TGTGCCAGCAGCGTAGTACATCCCACCGGGGAGCTGTTTTTT.

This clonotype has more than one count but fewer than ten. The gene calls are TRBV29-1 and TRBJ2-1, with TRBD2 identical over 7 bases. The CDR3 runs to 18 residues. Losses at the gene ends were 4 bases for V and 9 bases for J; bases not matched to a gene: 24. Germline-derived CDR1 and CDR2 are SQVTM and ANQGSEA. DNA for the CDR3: TGCAGCGTTGGGGGGGGGAGGTTAGCGAACCACGGGTCCAGTGAGCAGTTCTTC. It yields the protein CSVGGGRLANHGSSEQFF.

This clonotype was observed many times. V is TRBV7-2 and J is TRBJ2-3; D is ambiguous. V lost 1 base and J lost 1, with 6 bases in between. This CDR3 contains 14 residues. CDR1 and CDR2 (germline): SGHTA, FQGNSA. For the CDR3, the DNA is TGTGCCAGCAGCTTAGTTGGGGGCACAGATACGCAGTATTTT. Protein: CASSLVGGTDTQYF.

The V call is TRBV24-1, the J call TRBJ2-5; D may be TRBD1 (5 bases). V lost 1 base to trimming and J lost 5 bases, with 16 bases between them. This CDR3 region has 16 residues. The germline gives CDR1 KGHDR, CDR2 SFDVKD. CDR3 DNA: TGTGCCACCAGTGATTTTGAGGCAGGGAAAAAGGAGACCCAGTACTTC. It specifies CATSDFEAGKKETQYF.

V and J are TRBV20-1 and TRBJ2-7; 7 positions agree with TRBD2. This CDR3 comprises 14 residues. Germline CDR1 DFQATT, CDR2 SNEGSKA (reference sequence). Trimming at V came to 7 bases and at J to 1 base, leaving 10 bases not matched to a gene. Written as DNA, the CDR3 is TGCAGTGTCGATAGCGGGTCGCTTTCCTACGAGCAGTACTTC. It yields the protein CSVDSGSLSYEQYF.

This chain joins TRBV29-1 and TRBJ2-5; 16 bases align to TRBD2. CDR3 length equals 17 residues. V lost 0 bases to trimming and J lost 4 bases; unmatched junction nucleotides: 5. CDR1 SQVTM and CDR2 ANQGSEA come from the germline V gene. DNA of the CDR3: TGCAGCGTTGAAGAGGGACTAGCGGGGGGGCCTGGAGAGACCCAGTACTTC. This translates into CSVEEGLAGGPGETQYF.

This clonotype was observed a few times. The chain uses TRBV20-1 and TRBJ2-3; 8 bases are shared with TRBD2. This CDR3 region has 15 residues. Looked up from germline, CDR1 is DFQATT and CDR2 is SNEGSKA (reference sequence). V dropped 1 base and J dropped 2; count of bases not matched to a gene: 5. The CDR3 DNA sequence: TGCAGTGCTAGAGTAAGAGCGGGGGTCACAGATACGCAGTATTTT. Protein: CSARVRAGVTDTQYF.

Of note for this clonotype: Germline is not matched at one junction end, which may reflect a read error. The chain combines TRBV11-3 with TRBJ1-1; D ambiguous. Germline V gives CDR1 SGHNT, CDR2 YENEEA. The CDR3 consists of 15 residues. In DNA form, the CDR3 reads TGTGCCAGCAGCTTAGGTGGCAGGCAGAACACTAAAGCTTTCTTT. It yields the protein CASSLGGRQNTKAFF.

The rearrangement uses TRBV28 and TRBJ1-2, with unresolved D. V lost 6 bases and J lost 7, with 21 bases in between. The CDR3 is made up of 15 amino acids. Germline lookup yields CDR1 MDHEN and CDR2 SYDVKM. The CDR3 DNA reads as TGTGCCAGCAGCCTCAACCCCTCCGGGTCGGGTGGCTACACCTTC. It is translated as CASSLNPSGSGGYTF.

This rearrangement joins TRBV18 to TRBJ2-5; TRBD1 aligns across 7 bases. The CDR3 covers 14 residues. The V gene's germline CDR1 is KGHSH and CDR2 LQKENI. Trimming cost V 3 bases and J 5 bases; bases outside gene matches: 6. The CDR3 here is CASSPPGGMETQYF. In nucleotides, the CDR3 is TGTGCCAGCTCACCTCCAGGGGGTATGGAGACCCAGTACTTC.

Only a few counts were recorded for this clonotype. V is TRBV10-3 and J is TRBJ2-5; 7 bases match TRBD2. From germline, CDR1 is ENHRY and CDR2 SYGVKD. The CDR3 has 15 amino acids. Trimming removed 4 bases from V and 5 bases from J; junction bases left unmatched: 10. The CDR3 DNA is TGTGCCATCAGTGGTGGGGGGGGGATTGAGGAGACCCAGTACTTC. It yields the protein CAISGGGGIEETQYF.

DNA of the CDR3: TGCAGCGTGGTCGACAGGGTATCCTACGAGCAGTACTTC. This gives the protein CSVVDRVSYEQYF. The chain employs TRBV29-1 and TRBJ2-7, with 7 bases lining up with TRBD1. With 6 bases clipped from V and 1 base from J, the junction kept 6 bases outside the gene matches. The CDR3 consists of 13 residues. CDR1 and CDR2 (germline): SQVTM, ANQGSEA.

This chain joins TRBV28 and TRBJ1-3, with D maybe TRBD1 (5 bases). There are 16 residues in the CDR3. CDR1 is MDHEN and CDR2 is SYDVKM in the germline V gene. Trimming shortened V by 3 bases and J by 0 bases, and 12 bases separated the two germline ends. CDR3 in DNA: TGTGCCAGCAGTTTTGGTGGGGGGTCCTCTGGAAACACCATATATTTT. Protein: CASSFGGGSSGNTIYF.

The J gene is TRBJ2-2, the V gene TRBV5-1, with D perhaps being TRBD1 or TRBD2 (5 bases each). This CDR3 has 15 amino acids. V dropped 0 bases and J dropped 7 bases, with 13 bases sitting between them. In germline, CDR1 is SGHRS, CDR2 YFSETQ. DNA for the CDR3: TGCGCCAGCAGCTTGGTGGCAGGGAGTAACGGGGAGCTGTTTTTT. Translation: CASSLVAGSNGELFF.

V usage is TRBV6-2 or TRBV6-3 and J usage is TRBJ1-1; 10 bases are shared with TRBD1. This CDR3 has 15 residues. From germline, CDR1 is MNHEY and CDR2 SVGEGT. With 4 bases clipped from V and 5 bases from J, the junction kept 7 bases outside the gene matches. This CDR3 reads CASSSPDRGRTEAFF. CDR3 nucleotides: TGTGCCAGCAGTTCTCCTGACAGGGGGCGAACTGAAGCTTTCTTT.

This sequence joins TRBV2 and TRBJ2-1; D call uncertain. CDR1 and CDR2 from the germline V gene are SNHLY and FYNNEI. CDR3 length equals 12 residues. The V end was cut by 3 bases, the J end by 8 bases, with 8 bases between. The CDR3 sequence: CASSDIRDEQFF. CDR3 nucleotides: TGTGCCAGCAGTGATATCCGGGATGAGCAGTTCTTC. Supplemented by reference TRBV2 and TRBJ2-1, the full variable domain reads EPEVTQTPSHQVTQMGQEVILRCVPISNHLYFYWYRQILGQKVEFLVSFYNNEISEKSEIFDDQFSVERPDGSNFTLKIRSTKLEDSAMYFCASSDIRDEQFFGPGTRLTVL.

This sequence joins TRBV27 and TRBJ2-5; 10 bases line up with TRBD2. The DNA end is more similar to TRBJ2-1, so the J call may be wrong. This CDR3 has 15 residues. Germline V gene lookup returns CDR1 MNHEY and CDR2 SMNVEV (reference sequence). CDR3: CASSTASGGRDEQFF. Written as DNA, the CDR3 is TGTGCCAGCAGTACCGCTAGCGGGGGTAGGGATGAGCAGTTCTTC.